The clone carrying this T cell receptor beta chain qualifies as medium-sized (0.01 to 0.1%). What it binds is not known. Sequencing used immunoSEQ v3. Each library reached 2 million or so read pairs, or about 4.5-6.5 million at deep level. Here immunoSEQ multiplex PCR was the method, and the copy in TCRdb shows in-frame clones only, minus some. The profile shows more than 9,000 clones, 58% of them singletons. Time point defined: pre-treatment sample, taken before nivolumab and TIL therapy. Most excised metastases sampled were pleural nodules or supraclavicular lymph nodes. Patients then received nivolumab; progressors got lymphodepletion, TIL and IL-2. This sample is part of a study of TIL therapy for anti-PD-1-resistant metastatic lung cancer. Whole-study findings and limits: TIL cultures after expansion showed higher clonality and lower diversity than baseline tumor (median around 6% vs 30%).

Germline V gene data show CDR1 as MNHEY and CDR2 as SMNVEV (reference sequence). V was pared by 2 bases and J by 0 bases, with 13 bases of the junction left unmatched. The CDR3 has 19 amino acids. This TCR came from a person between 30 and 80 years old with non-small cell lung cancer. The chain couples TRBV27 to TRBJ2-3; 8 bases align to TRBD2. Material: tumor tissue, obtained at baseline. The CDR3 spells CASSLESSGWDRSTDTQYF. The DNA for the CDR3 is TGTGCCAGCAGTTTAGAATCTAGCGGGTGGGACCGCAGCACAGATACGCAGTATTTT.